The 5 T cell receptor beta chains below all came from one sample that was sequenced in a study of T-cell reconstitution after alpha-beta-depleted transplantation in children. The TCRbeta library incorporated unique molecular identifiers. From the PCR reads, TCRdb called clonotypes with MiXCR, one entry per CDR3 protein. The sample consists of just under 150,000 distinct CDR3 sequences, 8% to 10% of them appearing once. The sequencing used PBMCs, mostly from graft donor cells, collected 180 days after TCRalphabeta/CD19-depleted stem cell transplant. These receptors were obtained from a female patient between 2 and 15 years old who had a stem cell transplant for congenital amegakaryocytic thrombocytopenia, so the T cells may come from the graft donor.

This clonotype occurred many times. The V call is TRBV20-1, the J call TRBJ1-5, with D uncertain. This CDR3 has 11 amino acids. Germline values: CDR1 DFQATT, CDR2 SNEGSKA (reference sequence). V was clipped by 7 bases and J by 0 bases, with 4 bases between them. Here the CDR3 reads CSGVSNQPQHF. The CDR3 DNA reads TGCAGTGGCGTTAGCAATCAGCCCCAGCATTTT.

The genes are TRBV19 and TRBJ2-7; TRBD2 might be the D (6 bases). From germline, CDR1 is LNHDA and CDR2 SQIVND (reference sequence). Trimming pared 5 bases from V and 7 bases from J, leaving 21 bases between. The CDR3 contains 15 residues. The CDR3 sequence: CASSVRDSVASEQYF. CDR3 in DNA: TGTGCCAGTAGTGTCCGGGACTCGGTAGCTAGTGAGCAGTACTTC.

CDR3 bases: TGCGCCAGCAGCTTGGATTTGGGTGAAGGAGAGACCCAGTACTTC. Translation gives CASSLDLGEGETQYF. This chain uses TRBV5-1 with TRBJ2-5; D ambiguous. This CDR3 contains 15 residues. In germline, CDR1 is SGHRS, CDR2 YFSETQ. V dropped 0 bases and J dropped 4 bases, with 13 bases sitting between them.

This clonotype was observed at least ten times. The CDR3 coding sequence is TGTGCCAGCAGTCCTGCGTATATAGCGGGAGTAGATACGCAGTATTTT. Its protein product is CASSPAYIAGVDTQYF. V and J are TRBV6-5 and TRBJ2-3; 9 bases match TRBD2. With 5 bases clipped from V and 5 bases from J, the junction kept 11 bases outside the gene matches. CDR1 and CDR2 from the germline V gene are MNHEY and SVGAGI. This CDR3 is 16 amino acids long.

The V and J genes are TRBV12-3 or TRBV12-4 and TRBJ1-4; D remains ambiguous. The CDR3 covers 11 residues. V was pared by 6 bases and J by 8 bases, with 7 bases between. CDR3 loop: CASSGPEKLFF. As DNA, the CDR3 is TGTGCCAGCAGCGGACCAGAAAAACTGTTTTTT.